Following are 7 T cell receptor beta chains from one sample sequenced in a study of spatial heterogeneity in lung cancer. Broader study findings: Counts of expanded alpha and beta TCRs within tumors tracked the tumor nonsynonymous mutation count.

Time point defined: sample taken at primary tumor resection. Their antigen targets remain unknown. TCRdb called the 5' RACE reads again in MiXCR, with one record for every CDR3 protein. The table lists a few thousand distinct CDR3 sequences, 6.6% of them singletons. The sequences come from lung tumor tissue, collected at surgery. Source of these receptors: a female donor with early-stage non-small cell lung cancer.

This clonotype is medium-sized. The chain carries TRBV7-9 and TRBJ2-7; D uncertain. The V end lost 5 bases, the J end lost 0 bases, and 8 bases lay between the germline ends. The germline V gene encodes CDR1 SEHNR and CDR2 FQNEAQ (reference sequence). The CDR3 loop spans 13 amino acids. Here the CDR3 DNA reads TGTGCCAGCAGCCCGCTAGGCTCCTACGAGCAGTACTTC. Translated: CASSPLGSYEQYF.

By share, this clonotype counts as medium-sized. The chain has TRBV7-2 and TRBJ2-7, with D unclear. The germline V gene encodes CDR1 SGHTA and CDR2 FQGNSA. The CDR3 loop spans 10 amino acids. Trimming stripped 4 bases from V and 5 bases from J, with 3 bases between. In DNA, the CDR3 is TGTGCCAGCAGCTCTAACGAGCAGTACTTC. Amino acid sequence: CASSSNEQYF.

Within the sample, this clonotype is medium-sized. This chain uses TRBV4-2 with TRBJ1-3; D ambiguous. The CDR3 is 15 amino acids. The ends were cut back, 0 bases at V and 0 bases at J, with 6 bases in the middle. Germline CDR1 LGHNA, CDR2 YNFKEQ. The CDR3 here is CASSQDDLSGNTIYF. DNA of the CDR3: TGTGCCAGCAGCCAAGACGACCTCTCTGGAAACACCATATATTTT.

This clonotype occurred many times. Here the CDR3 reads CASTQTGGLTEQYF. The DNA of the CDR3 is TGTGCCAGCACGCAGACAGGGGGGCTGACCGAGCAGTACTTC. The chain carries TRBV2 and TRBJ2-7, with 9 bases matching TRBD1. Germline assignment: CDR1 SNHLY and CDR2 FYNNEI. The CDR3 is 14 residues long. After removal of 7 bases from V and 6 bases from J, the junction contained 10 bases not matched to a gene.

CDR3 sequence: CSARSSTQQPQHF. DNA for the CDR3: TGCAGTGCTAGATCCTCCACTCAACAGCCCCAGCATTTT. The gene calls are TRBV20-1 and TRBJ1-5; D unclear. Between the trimmed V and J ends, which lost 2 bases and 7 bases, there was a span of 12 bases. The CDR3 length is 13 residues. Germline CDR1 is DFQATT and CDR2 is SNEGSKA (reference sequence).

This clonotype is labeled medium-sized. The chain has TRBV11-1 and TRBJ2-5; no definite D call. Germline CDR1 is SGHAT and CDR2 is FQDESV (reference sequence). CDR3 length equals 15 residues. V gave up 1 base and J gave up 2 bases, with 11 bases separating them. Here the CDR3 reads CASSLGQMSQETQYF. The CDR3 DNA is TGTGCCAGCAGCTTAGGCCAAATGAGTCAAGAGACCCAGTACTTC.

This clonotype is medium-sized by share. The chain recombines TRBV18 with TRBJ2-5, with 9 positions matching TRBD1. From germline, CDR1 is KGHSH and CDR2 LQKENI. This CDR3 comprises 16 residues. V lost 3 bases to trimming and J lost 0 bases; unmatched junction nucleotides: 5. CDR3 DNA: TGTGCCAGCTCACCTGAGACAGGGGGGTACCAAGAGACCCAGTACTTC. As protein: CASSPETGGYQETQYF.